Included here is one T cell receptor beta chain sequence, with context. This entry belongs to a study of blood T cell repertoires in COVID-19. Turning to the study itself: T cells, B-cell-depleted T cells, or PBMCs supplied cDNA or gDNA.

Original analysis: Reference gene primers were amplified, and this amplification served to estimate nucleated cell counts. TCRdb's table, derived via immunoSEQ multiplex PCR, lists solely in-frame clones and lacks some. That table furnishes V, J and clone size, whereas the DNA furnished D and trimming. The sample holds some 200,000 clones, 80% to 85% seen once. V lost 2 bases to trimming and J lost 4 bases; unmatched junction nucleotides: 8. The CDR3 totals 15 residues. CDR1 is SGHNT and CDR2 is YYREEE in the germline V gene (reference sequence). This TCR came from a woman aged 60-75 years with acute or convalescent COVID-19. This chain connects TRBV5-4 to TRBJ1-2; 7 nucleotides align to TRBD1. The source material was peripheral blood. The CDR3 sequence: CASSFFTTGPYGYTF. The CDR3 DNA follows: TGTGCCAGCAGCTTTTTTACGACAGGGCCCTATGGCTACACCTTC.